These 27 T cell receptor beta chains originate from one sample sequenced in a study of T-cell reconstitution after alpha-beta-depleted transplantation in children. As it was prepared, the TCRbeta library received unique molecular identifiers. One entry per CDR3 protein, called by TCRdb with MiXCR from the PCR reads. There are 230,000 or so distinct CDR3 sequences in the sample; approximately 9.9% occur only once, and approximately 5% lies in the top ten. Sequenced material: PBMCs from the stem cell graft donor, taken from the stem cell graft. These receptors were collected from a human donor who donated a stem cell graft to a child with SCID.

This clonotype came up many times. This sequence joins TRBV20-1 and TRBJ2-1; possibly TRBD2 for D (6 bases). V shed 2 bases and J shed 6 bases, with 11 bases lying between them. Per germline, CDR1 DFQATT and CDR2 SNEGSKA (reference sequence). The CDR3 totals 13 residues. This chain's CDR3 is CSARSGSGNEQFF. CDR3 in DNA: TGCAGTGCTAGAAGCGGGTCGGGCAATGAGCAGTTCTTC.

CDR3 sequence: CASSPPQTPSTDTQYF. Written as DNA, the CDR3 is TGTGCCAGCTCACCACCGCAGACCCCTAGCACAGATACGCAGTATTTT. The chain has TRBV18 and TRBJ2-3; no clear D gene. Per the germline V gene, CDR1 is KGHSH and CDR2 is LQKENI. The germline V and J ends were trimmed by 0 bases and 0 bases, with 10 bases remaining between them. This CDR3 is built from 16 residues. Full variable domain (remainder filled in from reference TRBV18 and TRBJ2-3): NAGVMQNPRHLVRRRGQEARLRCSPMKGHSHVYWYRQLPEEGLKFMVYLQKENIIDESGMPKERFSAEFPKEGPSILRIQQVVRGDSAAYFCASSPPQTPSTDTQYFGPGTRLTVL.

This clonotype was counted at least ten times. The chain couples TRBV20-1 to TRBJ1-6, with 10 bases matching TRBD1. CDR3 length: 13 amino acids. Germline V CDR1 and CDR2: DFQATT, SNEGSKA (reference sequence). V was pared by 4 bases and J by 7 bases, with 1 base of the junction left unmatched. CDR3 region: CSATGQGNSPLHF. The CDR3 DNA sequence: TGCAGTGCTACGGGACAGGGGAATTCACCCCTCCACTTT.

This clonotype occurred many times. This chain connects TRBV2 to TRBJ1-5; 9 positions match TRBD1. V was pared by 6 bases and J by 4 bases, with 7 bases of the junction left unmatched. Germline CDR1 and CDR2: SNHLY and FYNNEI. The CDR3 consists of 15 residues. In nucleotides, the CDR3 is TGTGCCAGCAGCGCCGGGACAGGGTCAAATCAGCCCCAGCATTTT. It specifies CASSAGTGSNQPQHF. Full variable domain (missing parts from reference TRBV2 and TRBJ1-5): EPEVTQTPSHQVTQMGQEVILRCVPISNHLYFYWYRQILGQKVEFLVSFYNNEISEKSEIFDDQFSVERPDGSNFTLKIRSTKLEDSAMYFCASSAGTGSNQPQHFGDGTRLSIL.

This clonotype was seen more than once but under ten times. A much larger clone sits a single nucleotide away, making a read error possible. The CDR3 loop reads CASSFRQGNGDTF. The CDR3, as DNA: TGTGCCAGCAGCTTCCGACAGGGAAATGGCGACACCTTC. This chain uses TRBV7-9 with TRBJ1-2, with 7 bases aligning to TRBD1. CDR3 length equals 13 residues. CDR1 and CDR2 (germline): SEHNR, FQNEAQ (reference sequence).

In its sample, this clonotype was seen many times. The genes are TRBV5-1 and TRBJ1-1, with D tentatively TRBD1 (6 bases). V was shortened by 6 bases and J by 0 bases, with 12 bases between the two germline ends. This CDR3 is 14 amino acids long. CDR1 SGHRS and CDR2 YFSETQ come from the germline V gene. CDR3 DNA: TGCGCCAGCAAGGACAGCTACATGAACACTGAAGCTTTCTTT. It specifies CASKDSYMNTEAFF.

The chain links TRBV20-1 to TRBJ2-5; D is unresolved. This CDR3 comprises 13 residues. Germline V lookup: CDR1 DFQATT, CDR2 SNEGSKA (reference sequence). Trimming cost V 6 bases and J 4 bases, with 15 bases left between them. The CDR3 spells CSAKGWEIETQYF. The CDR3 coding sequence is TGCAGTGCCAAAGGCTGGGAAATAGAGACCCAGTACTTC.

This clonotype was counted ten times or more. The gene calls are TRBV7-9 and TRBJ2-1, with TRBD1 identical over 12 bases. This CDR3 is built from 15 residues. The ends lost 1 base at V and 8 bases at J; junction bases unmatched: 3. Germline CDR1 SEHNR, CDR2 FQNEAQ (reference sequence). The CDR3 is CASSLVGTGGDEQFF. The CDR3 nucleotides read TGTGCCAGCAGCTTAGTAGGGACAGGGGGCGATGAGCAGTTCTTC.

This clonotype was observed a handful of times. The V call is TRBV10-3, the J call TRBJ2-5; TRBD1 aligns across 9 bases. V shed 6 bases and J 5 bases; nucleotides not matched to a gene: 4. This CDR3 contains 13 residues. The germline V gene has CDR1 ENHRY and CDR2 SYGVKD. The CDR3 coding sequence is TGTGCCATCAGGGGGACAGGGTGGGAGACCCAGTACTTC. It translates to CAIRGTGWETQYF.

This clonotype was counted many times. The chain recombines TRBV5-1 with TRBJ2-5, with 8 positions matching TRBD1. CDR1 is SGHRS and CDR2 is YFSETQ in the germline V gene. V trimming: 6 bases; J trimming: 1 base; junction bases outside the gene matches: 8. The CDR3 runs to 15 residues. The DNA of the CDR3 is TGCGCCAGCACCAAGACCGGACAGGGCCAAGAGACCCAGTACTTC. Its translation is CASTKTGQGQETQYF.

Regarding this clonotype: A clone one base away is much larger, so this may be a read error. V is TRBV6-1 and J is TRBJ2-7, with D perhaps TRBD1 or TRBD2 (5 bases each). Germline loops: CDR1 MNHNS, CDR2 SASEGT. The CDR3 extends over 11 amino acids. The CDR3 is CASRGPYELYF. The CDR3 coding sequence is TGTGCCAGCAGGGGACCCTACGAGCTGTACTTC.

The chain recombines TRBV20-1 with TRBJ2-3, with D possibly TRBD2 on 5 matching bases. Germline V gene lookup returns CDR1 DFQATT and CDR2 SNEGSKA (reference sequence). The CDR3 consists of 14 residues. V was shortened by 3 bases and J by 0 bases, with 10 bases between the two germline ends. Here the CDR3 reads CSARASSSTDTQYF. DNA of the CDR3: TGCAGTGCTAGGGCTAGCTCTAGCACAGATACGCAGTATTTT.

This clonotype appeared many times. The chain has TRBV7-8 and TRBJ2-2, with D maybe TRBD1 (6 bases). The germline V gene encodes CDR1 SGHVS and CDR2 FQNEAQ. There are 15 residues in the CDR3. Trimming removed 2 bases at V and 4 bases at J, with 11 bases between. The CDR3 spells CASSLLGGPTGELFF. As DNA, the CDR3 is TGTGCCAGCAGCTTACTAGGGGGTCCCACCGGGGAGCTGTTTTTT.

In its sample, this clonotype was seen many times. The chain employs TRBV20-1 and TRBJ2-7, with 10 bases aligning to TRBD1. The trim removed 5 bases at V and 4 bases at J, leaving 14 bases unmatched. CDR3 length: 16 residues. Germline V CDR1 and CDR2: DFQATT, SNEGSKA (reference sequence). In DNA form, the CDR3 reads TGCAGTGCTTTTTCCCCGGGACAGGGGTTTCGATACGAGCAGTACTTC. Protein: CSAFSPGQGFRYEQYF.

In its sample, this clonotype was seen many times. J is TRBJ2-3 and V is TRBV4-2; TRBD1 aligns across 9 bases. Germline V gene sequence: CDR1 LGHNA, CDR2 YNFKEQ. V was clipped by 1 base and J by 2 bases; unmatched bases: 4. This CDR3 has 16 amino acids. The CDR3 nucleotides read TGTGCCAGCAGCCAAGGGCGGGACAGGGCCACAGATACGCAGTATTTT. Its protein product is CASSQGRDRATDTQYF.

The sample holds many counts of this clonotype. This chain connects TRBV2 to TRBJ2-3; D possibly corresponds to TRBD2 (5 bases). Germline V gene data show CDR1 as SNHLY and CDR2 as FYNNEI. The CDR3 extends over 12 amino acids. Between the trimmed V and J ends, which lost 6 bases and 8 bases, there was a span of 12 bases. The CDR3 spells CASSPVGSTQYF. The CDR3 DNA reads TGTGCCAGCAGCCCGGTGGGGAGTACGCAGTATTTT. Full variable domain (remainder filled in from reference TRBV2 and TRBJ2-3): EPEVTQTPSHQVTQMGQEVILRCVPISNHLYFYWYRQILGQKVEFLVSFYNNEISEKSEIFDDQFSVERPDGSNFTLKIRSTKLEDSAMYFCASSPVGSTQYFGPGTRLTVL.

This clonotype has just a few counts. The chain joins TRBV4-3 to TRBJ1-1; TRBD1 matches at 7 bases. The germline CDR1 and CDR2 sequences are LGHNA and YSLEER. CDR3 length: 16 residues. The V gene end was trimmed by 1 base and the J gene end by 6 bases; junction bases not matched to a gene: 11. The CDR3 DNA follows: TGCGCCAGCAGCCAAGCTTCGGAGGGGGCGAGGGCTGAAGCTTTCTTT. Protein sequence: CASSQASEGARAEAFF.

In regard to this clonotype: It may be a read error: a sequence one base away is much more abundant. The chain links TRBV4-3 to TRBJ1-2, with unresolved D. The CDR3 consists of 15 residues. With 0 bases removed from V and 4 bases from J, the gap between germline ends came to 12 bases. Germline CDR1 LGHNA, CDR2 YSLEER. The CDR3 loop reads CASSQEFVSGYGYTF. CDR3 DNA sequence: TGCGCCAGCAGCCAAGAGTTTGTCTCGGGCTATGGCTACACCTTC.

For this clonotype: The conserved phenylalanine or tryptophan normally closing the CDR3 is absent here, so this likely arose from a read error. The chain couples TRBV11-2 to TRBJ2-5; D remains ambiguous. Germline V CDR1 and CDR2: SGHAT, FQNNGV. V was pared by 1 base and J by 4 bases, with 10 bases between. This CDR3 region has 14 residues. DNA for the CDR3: TGTGCCAGCAGCTTAGGCTCTGGGATAGAGACCCAGTACTAC. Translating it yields CASSLGSGIETQYY.

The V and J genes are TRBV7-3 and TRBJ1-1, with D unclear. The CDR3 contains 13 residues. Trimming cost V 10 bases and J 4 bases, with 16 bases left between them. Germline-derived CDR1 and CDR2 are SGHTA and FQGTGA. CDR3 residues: CATTLERGTEAFF. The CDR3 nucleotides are TGTGCCACCACGTTAGAGCGCGGCACTGAAGCTTTCTTT. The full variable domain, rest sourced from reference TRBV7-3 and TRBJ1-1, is GAGVSQTPSNKVTEKGKYVELRCDPISGHTALYWYRQSLGQGPEFLIYFQGTGAADDSGLPNDRFFAVRPEGSVSTLKIQRTERGDSAVYLCATTLERGTEAFFGQGTRLTVV.

The CDR3 region has the DNA TGTGCCAGCAGTTTAGGGAAGGGGTTAGCTAACTATGGCTACACCTTC. This sequence encodes CASSLGKGLANYGYTF. The rearrangement uses TRBV28 and TRBJ1-2, with D tentatively TRBD1 (5 bases). Germline CDR1 and CDR2: MDHEN and SYDVKM. The ends were cut back, 2 bases at V and 0 bases at J, with 13 bases in the middle. CDR3 size: 16 residues.

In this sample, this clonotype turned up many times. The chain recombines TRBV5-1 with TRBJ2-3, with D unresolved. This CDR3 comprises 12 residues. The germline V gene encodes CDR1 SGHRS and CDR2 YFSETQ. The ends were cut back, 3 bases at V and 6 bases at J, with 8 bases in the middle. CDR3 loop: CASSSLMDTQYF. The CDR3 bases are TGCGCCAGCAGCTCCCTCATGGATACGCAGTATTTT.

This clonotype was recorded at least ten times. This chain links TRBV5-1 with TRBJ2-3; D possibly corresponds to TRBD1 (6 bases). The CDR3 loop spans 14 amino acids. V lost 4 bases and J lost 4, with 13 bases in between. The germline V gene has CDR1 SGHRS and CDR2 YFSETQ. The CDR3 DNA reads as TGCGCCAGCAGCCCCGGACAGCAGGCAGATACGCAGTATTTT. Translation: CASSPGQQADTQYF.

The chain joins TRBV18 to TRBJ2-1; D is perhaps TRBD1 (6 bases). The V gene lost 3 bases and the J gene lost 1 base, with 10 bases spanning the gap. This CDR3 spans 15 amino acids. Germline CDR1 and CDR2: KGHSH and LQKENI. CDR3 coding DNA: TGTGCCAGCTCACCGACAGGAGATTCCTACAATGAGCAGTTCTTC. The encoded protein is CASSPTGDSYNEQFF.

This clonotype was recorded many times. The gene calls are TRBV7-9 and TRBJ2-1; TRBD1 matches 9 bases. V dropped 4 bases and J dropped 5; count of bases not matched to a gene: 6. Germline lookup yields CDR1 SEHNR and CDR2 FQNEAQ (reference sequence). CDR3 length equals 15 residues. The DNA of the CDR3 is TGTGCCAGCAGCTCCTCCCGGGACAGGGACAATGAGCAGTTCTTC. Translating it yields CASSSSRDRDNEQFF.

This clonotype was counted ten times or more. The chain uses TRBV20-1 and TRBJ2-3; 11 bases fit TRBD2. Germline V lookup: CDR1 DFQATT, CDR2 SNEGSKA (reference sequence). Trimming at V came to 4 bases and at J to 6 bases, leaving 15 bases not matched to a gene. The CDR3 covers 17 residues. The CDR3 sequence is CSAICSGGACIRDTQYF. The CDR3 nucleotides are TGCAGTGCTATTTGTAGCGGGGGGGCATGTATAAGGGATACGCAGTATTTT.

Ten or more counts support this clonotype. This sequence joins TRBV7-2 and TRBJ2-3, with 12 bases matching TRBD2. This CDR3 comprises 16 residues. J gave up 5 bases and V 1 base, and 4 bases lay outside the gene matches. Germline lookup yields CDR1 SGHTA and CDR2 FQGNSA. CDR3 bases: TGTGCCAGCAGCTTAGGACTAGCGGGGGCCGGAGATACGCAGTATTTT. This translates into CASSLGLAGAGDTQYF.